This T cell receptor beta chain came from a study of blood T cell repertoires in COVID-19. Across the study: Acute-phase and convalescent COVID-19 samples originated in the United States, Italy and Spain. PBMCs, B-cell-depleted T cells, or T cells were the source of the cDNA or gDNA that made up the material.

In the authors' workflow: Estimated nucleated cell counts came from reference gene primer amplification. The assay was immunoSEQ multiplex PCR, and TCRdb's table has in-frame clones only and misses some. From that table come the V and J calls and clone size; the DNA was used to work out D and trimming. The profile covers some 270,000 clones, with 70% to 90% appearing a single time and approximately 11% taken by the ten largest. In its sample, this clone was seen once. V dropped 0 bases and J dropped 2 bases, with 11 bases sitting between them. CDR1 SGHTA and CDR2 FQGNSA come from the germline V gene. CDR3 length: 16 residues.

This chain joins TRBV7-2 and TRBJ2-4, with D possibly matching TRBD1 (5 bases). The sequence was obtained from a woman in her 70s with acute or convalescent COVID-19. The specimen was peripheral blood. The CDR3 region has the DNA TGTGCCAGCAGCTTAGCGCCTCGACAGCCCAAAAACATTCAGTACTTC. Translation: CASSLAPRQPKNIQYF.